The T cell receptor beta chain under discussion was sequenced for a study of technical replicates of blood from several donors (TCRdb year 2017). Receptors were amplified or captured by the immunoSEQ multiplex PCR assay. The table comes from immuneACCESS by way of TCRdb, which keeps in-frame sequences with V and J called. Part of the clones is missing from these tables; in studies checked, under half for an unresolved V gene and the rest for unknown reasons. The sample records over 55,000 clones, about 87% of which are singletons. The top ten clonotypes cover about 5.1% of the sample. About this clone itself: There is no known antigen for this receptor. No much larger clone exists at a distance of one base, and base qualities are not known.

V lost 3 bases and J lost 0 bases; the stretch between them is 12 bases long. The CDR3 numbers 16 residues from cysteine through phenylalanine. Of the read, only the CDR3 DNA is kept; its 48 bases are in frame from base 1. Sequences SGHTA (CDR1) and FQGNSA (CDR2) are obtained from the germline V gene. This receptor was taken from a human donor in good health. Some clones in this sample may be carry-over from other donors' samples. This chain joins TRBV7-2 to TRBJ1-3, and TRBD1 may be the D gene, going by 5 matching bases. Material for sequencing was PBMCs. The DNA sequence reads TGTGCCAGCAGCTTTGGGGGGGTCGTCTCTGGAAACACCATATATTTT. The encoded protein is CASSFGGVVSGNTIYF.